These 19 T cell receptor beta chains share one sample of origin, sequenced in a study of CD8 T cells in Susac syndrome. An amount of RNA that ranged from about 0.45 to 1 ug was reverse transcribed with random hexamers. MiXCR was run by TCRdb on the immunoSEQ multiplex PCR reads, yielding one entry per CDR3 protein. The profile shows around 100,000 distinct CDR3 sequences, 95% of them singletons. The sample consisted of CD8+ T cells from PBMCs. The origin of the receptors is a human donor with Susac syndrome.

The rearrangement uses TRBV6-7 and TRBJ2-3, with TRBD2 identical over 12 bases. TRBV6-7 is treated as an ORF (open reading frame) with a function not yet certain. The CDR3 contains 15 residues. V lost 5 bases, J lost 4 bases, and 4 bases stayed unmatched. CDR3 DNA sequence: TGTGCCAGCAGTGGACTAGCGGGGATACCAGATACGCAGTATTTT. Translated: CASSGLAGIPDTQYF.

CDR3 loop: CASSPGPTAPGASYEQYF. DNA for the CDR3: TGTGCCAGCTCACCTGGCCCTACAGCGCCTGGAGCCTCCTACGAGCAGTACTTC. V is TRBV18 and J is TRBJ2-7; no clear D gene. Germline V gene lookup returns CDR1 KGHSH and CDR2 LQKENI. Between the trimmed V and J ends, which lost 3 bases and 0 bases, there was a span of 21 bases. The CDR3 has 18 amino acids.

This clonotype has only one observation. V gene TRBV20-1 combines with J gene TRBJ2-7; 14 bases match TRBD2. The V and J ends lost 2 bases and 3 bases, in that order; junction bases with no gene match: 9. The germline V gene has CDR1 DFQATT and CDR2 SNEGSKA (reference sequence). There are 17 residues in the CDR3. The DNA for the CDR3 is TGCAGTGCTAGATGGTGGACTAGCGGGAGGTTATACTACGAGCAGTACTTC. This translates into CSARWWTSGRLYYEQYF.

V and J are TRBV20-1 and TRBJ1-1; 7 bases align to TRBD1. The CDR3 is made up of 12 amino acids. Germline V lookup: CDR1 DFQATT, CDR2 SNEGSKA (reference sequence). The trim removed 6 bases at V and 7 bases at J, leaving 8 bases unmatched. In DNA, the CDR3 is TGCAGTGCCAAGGGACAGCATAATGAAGCTTTCTTT. Amino acids: CSAKGQHNEAFF.

The chain is built from TRBV4-1 and TRBJ1-1; D unresolved. CDR1 and CDR2 from the germline V gene are MGHRA and YSYEKL. The CDR3 loop spans 14 amino acids. Between the trimmed V and J ends, which lost 2 bases and 6 bases, there was a span of 13 bases. The CDR3 spells CASSQSTQRPEAFF. The CDR3 DNA sequence: TGCGCCAGCAGCCAATCCACCCAGAGGCCTGAAGCTTTCTTT.

The gene calls are TRBV24-1 and TRBJ2-3, with 7 bases lining up with TRBD1. V trimming: 2 bases; J trimming: 10 bases; junction bases outside the gene matches: 8. The CDR3 spans 14 residues. In germline, CDR1 is KGHDR, CDR2 SFDVKD. CDR3 coding DNA: TGTGCCACCAGTGATTGGGACAGCGAAGGTCCGCAGTATTTT. Protein product: CATSDWDSEGPQYF.

This clonotype appeared once. This rearrangement joins TRBV18 to TRBJ2-2; no clear D gene. The germline V gene encodes CDR1 KGHSH and CDR2 LQKENI. V shed 6 bases and J shed 3 bases, with 11 bases lying between them. The CDR3 totals 14 residues. The CDR3 protein is CASSRNSHTGELFF. CDR3 in DNA: TGTGCCAGCTCCCGAAACAGTCACACCGGGGAGCTGTTTTTT. Using reference TRBV18 and TRBJ2-2 for the parts outside the CDR3, the full variable domain is NAGVMQNPRHLVRRRGQEARLRCSPMKGHSHVYWYRQLPEEGLKFMVYLQKENIIDESGMPKERFSAEFPKEGPSILRIQQVVRGDSAAYFCASSRNSHTGELFFGEGSRLTVL.

The chain combines TRBV15 with TRBJ1-2; TRBD1 matches 7 bases. The CDR3 sequence is 12 residues long. The germline V gene has CDR1 LNHNV and CDR2 YYDKDF (reference sequence). V was pared by 4 bases and J by 9 bases, with 5 bases of the junction left unmatched. The CDR3 nucleotides are TGTGCCACCAGCACGCCGGGACAGAGCTACACCTTC. Protein: CATSTPGQSYTF.

The chain couples TRBV7-3 to TRBJ2-3, with D unresolved. This CDR3 spans 13 amino acids. V gave up 8 bases and J gave up 4 bases, with 13 bases separating them. The germline V gene has CDR1 SGHTA and CDR2 FQGTGA. This CDR3 is CASQDHFADTQYF. CDR3 bases: TGTGCCAGCCAGGACCATTTCGCAGATACGCAGTATTTT.

The CDR3 coding sequence is TGTGCCAGCTCACGGGACCATGGTGAGACCCAGTACTTC. Its protein product is CASSRDHGETQYF. This chain uses TRBV18 with TRBJ2-5; perhaps D is TRBD1 or TRBD2 (5 bases each). CDR1 is KGHSH and CDR2 is LQKENI in the germline V gene. Trimming removed 4 bases at V and 5 bases at J, with 11 bases between. This CDR3 spans 13 amino acids.

The chain uses TRBV20-1 and TRBJ2-5, with a tentative D call TRBD2 (6 bases). The CDR3 consists of 15 residues. The germline V gene encodes CDR1 DFQATT and CDR2 SNEGSKA (reference sequence). V lost 6 bases, J lost 1 base, and 18 bases lay in between. The CDR3 loop reads CSAIPSSGPQETQYF. CDR3 sequence (DNA): TGCAGTGCCATCCCCAGCAGCGGGCCCCAAGAGACCCAGTACTTC.

J is TRBJ2-5 and V is TRBV6-4; 11 bases are a match to TRBD2. In germline, CDR1 is MRHNA, CDR2 SNTAGT. The ends lost 3 bases at V and 5 bases at J; junction bases unmatched: 2. There are 14 residues in the CDR3. CDR3 region: CASSELAGAETQYF. CDR3 coding DNA: TGTGCCAGCAGTGAACTAGCGGGGGCGGAGACCCAGTACTTC.

This rearrangement joins TRBV5-1 to TRBJ2-1; perhaps TRBD2 as D (5 bases). Germline V gives CDR1 SGHRS, CDR2 YFSETQ. The germline V and J ends were trimmed by 0 bases and 5 bases, with 12 bases remaining between them. This CDR3 has 15 amino acids. In DNA form, the CDR3 reads TGCGCCAGCAGCTTGGGCCGGTTGACTAACAATGAGCAGTTCTTC. Translated, it gives CASSLGRLTNNEQFF.

The V gene is TRBV5-6, the J gene TRBJ1-4; TRBD1 aligns across 7 bases. This CDR3 contains 15 residues. Germline V gives CDR1 SGHDT, CDR2 YYEEEE. With V trimmed by 4 bases and J by 6 bases, 9 bases remained unmatched. The CDR3 DNA reads as TGTGCCAGCAGCAAACAGGGGAATCGGGATGAAAAACTGTTTTTT. Translating gives CASSKQGNRDEKLFF. The full variable domain, with the rest looked up from reference TRBV5-6 and TRBJ1-4, is DAGVTQSPTHLIKTRGQQVTLRCSPKSGHDTVSWYQQALGQGPQFIFQYYEEEERQRGNFPDRFSGHQFPNYSSELNVNALLLGDSALYLCASSKQGNRDEKLFFGSGTQLSVL.

The chain recombines TRBV20-1 with TRBJ2-7; 9 bases map to TRBD1. Trimming at V came to 0 bases and at J to 0 bases, leaving 3 bases not matched to a gene. The CDR3 loop spans 15 amino acids. Germline V lookup: CDR1 DFQATT, CDR2 SNEGSKA (reference sequence). Here the CDR3 DNA reads TGCAGTGCTAGAGATGGGGGACAGGGCTCCTACGAGCAGTACTTC. Encoded protein: CSARDGGQGSYEQYF.

In DNA form, the CDR3 reads TGTGCCAGCAGCCTCCAAGGGGATCCAGATACGCAGTATTTT. Protein product: CASSLQGDPDTQYF. The gene calls are TRBV13 and TRBJ2-3, with TRBD1 as a possible D gene (5 bases). V shed 5 bases and J shed 4 bases, with 13 bases lying between them. The germline CDR1 and CDR2 sequences are PRHDT and FYEKMQ (reference sequence). The CDR3 length is 14 residues.

This chain uses TRBV5-6 with TRBJ1-2, with D tentatively TRBD1 (5 bases). Trimming pared 1 base from V and 1 base from J, leaving 14 bases between. Germline loops: CDR1 SGHDT, CDR2 YYEEEE. CDR3 length: 16 amino acids. As DNA, the CDR3 is TGTGCCAGCAGCTTGTCGCCCAGGGAAATTAACTATGGCTACACCTTC. It encodes CASSLSPREINYGYTF.

The rearrangement joins TRBV5-6 to TRBJ2-7; weak D call: TRBD1 (6 bases). CDR3 length: 14 residues. V lost 4 bases, J lost 9 bases, and 20 bases lay in between. Germline CDR1 is SGHDT and CDR2 is YYEEEE. DNA of the CDR3: TGTGCCAGCAGCCGGGGACAACCTGATGGAGGGCAGTACTTC. This gives the protein CASSRGQPDGGQYF.

This sequence joins TRBV28 and TRBJ2-3; D not resolved. CDR3 length: 14 amino acids. V lost 7 bases and J lost 0, with 11 bases in between. Germline CDR1 reads MDHEN; CDR2 reads SYDVKM. The CDR3 sequence is CASNYALSTDTQYF. DNA of the CDR3: TGTGCCAGCAATTACGCTTTAAGCACAGATACGCAGTATTTT.